The present entry profiles one T cell receptor (beta chain) with its context. The antigen this receptor binds is unknown. Qualities for individual bases were not recorded, and no much larger clone is one base off. Using the deep immunoSEQ assay, multiplex PCR amplified TCR CDR3 regions from genomic DNA. Extracted genomic DNA from each cell subset was spread evenly across all wells of several immunoSEQ 96-well plates, with each plate serving as a replicate. For sorted subsets, approximately 0.2 ug of genomic DNA, equivalent to some 30,000 T cell genomes, went into each replicate PCR. Purified libraries were quantified with a Qubit 3.0 fluorometer, sized on a Bioanalyzer 2100, and re-quantified with the KAPA Library Quantification kit. A separate single-read 150-cycle Illumina NextSeq 550 flow cell was used to sequence each immunoSEQ 96-well plate. The source study handled its data this way. Because the immunoSEQ output included only junctional sequences and no quality scores, the filtering could not be the same as the filtering used for full-length reads. Sequences were annotated with PyIR, a Python wrapper for IgBLAST v1.9, and V/J genes and CDR3 were assigned using IMGT germline references. Reads with weak V/J assignments (E-value above 1e-6), missing CDR3, stop codons, out-of-frame junctions, or ambiguous translated residues were removed. V3J clonotypes were defined as sequences sharing the same inferred V gene, J gene, and CDR3 amino acid sequence. Percentage overlap between repertoires was computed as shared unique clonotypes divided by the size of the smaller repertoire. RTK rarefaction, the Chao1 estimator, and Recon v2.1 estimates of unobserved clonotypes were used to assess repertoire richness. Generation probabilities were computed with OLGA for all TCRbeta clonotypes obtained by the gDNA method from several donors. TCRdb holds this immuneACCESS table with in-frame rearrangements only. Some clones are missing; in checked studies, unresolved V genes explain under half, and the rest has no known cause. V and J calls and clone size are given by that table; D and trimming were obtained from the DNA. Counted in this sample were a few million clones; around 90% of them appeared once. The ten largest make up roughly 0.15% of the sample.

This record comes from a study of shared clonotypes between healthy human individuals (dated by TCRdb to 2018 to 2020). About the investigation overall: A couple of women and a few men aged 18 to 49 years were included in the cohort. Per donor, three plates each were used for CD4 naive and CD4 memory, two for CD8 naive, and one for CD8 memory. Blood TCR repertoires of roughly five healthy adults were deeply sequenced to estimate repertoire size and the extent of clonotype sharing between individuals. Libraries were prepared and TCR repertoires were sequenced by different laboratories using diverse techniques, in order to increase sequencing depth and limit assay-specific biases. Leukapheresis yielded between about 0.94 and 8.9 billion PBMCs per donor. General conclusions and limits of the study: Higher generation probabilities were observed for clonotypes shared by all four sorted-subset donors than for non-shared clonotypes. Across several donors, 4.5% to 6.5% of naive CD4, 3% to 3.5% of naive CD8, 2.3% of memory CD4, and approximately 0.4% of memory CD8 clonotypes were shared. Naive subsets generally had larger estimated clonotype richness than memory subsets. The small number of donors limited the genetic and exposure-history diversity represented. Pairwise subsampling indicated that sequencing depth was expected to affect the degree of clonotype sharing among donors. Sampling was restricted to blood, and TCR repertoires in tissue are likely to differ from TCR repertoires in blood. Even with the large sequencing depth, rarefaction of the sorted-subset datasets indicated that sequencing was incomplete.

From the cysteine through the phenylalanine, the CDR3 covers 14 amino acids. Only the CDR3 DNA is retained, 42 bases long and in frame from the first base. The germline V gene (reference sequence) provides CDR1 SGHKS and CDR2 YYEKEE. V loses 1 base at its end and J loses 4 bases; junction bases beyond the gene matches: 4. The donors were healthy, HIV-negative adults who had no recently reported acute infections or vaccinations. Every donor was a Caucasian adult residing in Nashville, Tennessee, USA. CD4+ T cells were enriched through magnetic negative selection, after which naive cells were positively selected on CD45RA and the remaining negative fraction served as the memory subset. Blood was collected by leukapheresis, and PBMCs were isolated by Ficoll-Histopaque density gradient centrifugation and then cryopreserved in liquid nitrogen vapor phase. Analytical flow cytometry was used to check the purity and quantity of every magnetically sorted T cell population. Genomic DNA was isolated from each sorted fraction and quantified by UV absorbance on a Nanodrop 2000c.

Rearrangement joined TRBV5-5 to TRBJ1-1; 7 nucleotides in the junction match TRBD1. The source material was naive CD4+ T cells sorted from blood. This specimen's cell subset or site label, interpreted: CD45RA+ positively selected. This clonotype originated in a young man in good health. The bases are TGTGCCAGCAGCTTGAGGGGGCATAGCACTGAAGCTTTCTTT. This encodes CASSLRGHSTEAFF.